This TCR beta chain comes out of a study of shared clonotypes between healthy human individuals. Study results and limitations: A handful of donors had about 5% of their naive CD4 clonotypes in common. An expected dependence of interdonor clonotype sharing on sequencing depth was noted.

The data were produced by immunoSEQ multiplex PCR, yet TCRdb's version contains in-frame clones alone and is incomplete. Of under 1,900,000 clones in the sample, around 98.5% were seen once. The CDR3 has 16 amino acids. Trimming cost V 5 bases and J 9 bases; bases outside gene matches: 13. Per the germline V gene, CDR1 is SGHTA and CDR2 is FQGNSA. A remark on this clone: The antigen remains undetermined.

The rearrangement uses TRBV7-2 and TRBJ1-2; TRBD1 agrees at 12 bases. The material sequenced was naive CD4+ T cells sorted from blood. Indicated subset: CD45RA+ positively selected. The receptor was isolated from a man aged 25 to 40 in good health. The CDR3 sequence: CASSPGTGGYFRSYTF. CDR3 DNA: TGTGCCAGCAGCCCCGGGACAGGGGGCTACTTTAGGAGCTACACCTTC. Variable domain in full (rest from reference TRBV7-2 and TRBJ1-2): GAGVSQSPSNKVTEKGKDVELRCDPISGHTALYWYRQSLGQGLEFLIYFQGNSAPDKSGLPSDRFSAERTGGSVSTLTIQRTQQEDSAVYLCASSPGTGGYFRSYTFGSGTRLTVV.